This T cell receptor (beta chain) derives from a study of memory CD4+ T cells and cytomegalovirus serostatus. The study, taken as a whole, reports: Each of roughly 65 CMV-associated TCRbeta sequences occurred in one to five individuals. CMV serostatus prediction reached median AUC 0.95, or 0.91 with US-trained model.

In the authors' methods: After removing out-of-frame reads, under 2.5 million distinct TCRbeta sequences remained. This table comes from immunoSEQ multiplex PCR, and its TCRdb copy is limited to in-frame clones, with some not included. That table gives V, J and clone size, and the DNA gave D and trimming. In the table there are under 50,000 clones, roughly 78% of which are singletons. Single viable CD3+CD4+CD8-CD45RO+ cells were sorted as the memory CD4+ T cells. This CDR3 has 14 residues. Germline assignment: CDR1 SEHNR and CDR2 FQNEAQ (reference sequence). Trimming removed 4 bases at V and 4 bases at J, with 10 bases between. On this clone itself: Its antigen is as yet unknown.

The chain links TRBV7-9 to TRBJ1-4; perhaps TRBD1 as D (6 bases). Sequenced sample: memory CD4+ T cells from blood. The source is an adult in good health and CMV-seronegative. The CDR3 sequence: CASSSLDSNEKLFF. The CDR3 nucleotides read TGTGCCAGCAGCTCCTTGGACAGTAATGAAAAACTGTTTTTT.